This T cell receptor beta chain was captured in a study of blood T cell repertoires in COVID-19. Across the whole study: There were acute and convalescent COVID-19 samples, and they came from the United States, Italy and Spain.

This clone was seen more than once but under ten times. The assay was immunoSEQ multiplex PCR, and TCRdb's table has in-frame clones only and misses some. Here the sample spans around 69,000 clones, nearly 90% being singletons. Sequenced sample: peripheral blood. This clonotype originated in a woman aged 50 to 65 with active COVID-19.

The CDR3 reads CASSLISETEAFF. CDR3 coding DNA: TGTGCCAGCAGCTTAATCTCCGAGACTGAAGCTTTCTTT. The chain employs TRBV7-3 and TRBJ1-1, with D uncertain. The CDR3 contains 13 residues. The V end lost 1 base, the J end lost 5 bases, and 8 bases lay between the germline ends. CDR1 SGHTA and CDR2 FQGTGA come from the germline V gene.